This T cell receptor beta chain was identified during a study of blood T cell repertoires in COVID-19. TCRdb's table, derived via immunoSEQ multiplex PCR, lists solely in-frame clones and lacks some. The sample carries 300,000 to 350,000 clones, 85% to 90% recorded once. The CDR3 loop spans 12 amino acids. V shed 7 bases and J 5 bases; nucleotides not matched to a gene: 4. Specimen: peripheral blood. This TCR was recovered from a woman aged 25-40 years with COVID-19, enrolled during active disease. V usage is TRBV12-3 or TRBV12-4 and J usage is TRBJ2-7, with 8 bases aligning to TRBD1. The CDR3 sequence: CASTGGLNEQYF. The CDR3 DNA reads as TGTGCCAGCACAGGGGGCTTGAACGAGCAGTACTTC.